Here is one T cell receptor (beta chain) with its context. This sample was taken from a study of blood T cell repertoires in COVID-19. On the study more broadly: From T cells, B-cell-depleted T cells, or PBMCs came the material, which was cDNA or gDNA.

In the original analysis: Cell counts per sample came from amplifying reference gene primers. This table comes from immunoSEQ multiplex PCR, and its TCRdb copy is limited to in-frame clones, with some not included. The V and J calls and clone size come from that table; D and trimming were worked out from the DNA. The sample carries under 80,000 clones, approximately 80% recorded once. The CDR3 contains 14 residues. V was trimmed by 3 bases and J by 2 bases, leaving 10 bases between them. The V gene's germline CDR1 is MNHEY and CDR2 SMNVEV (reference sequence). Patients at the Seattle site were enrolled during active infection and followed longitudinally.

The chain couples TRBV27 to TRBJ1-1, with D possibly being TRBD1 (5 bases). The TCR sequence derives from a man aged 55 to 69 with COVID-19, enrolled during active disease. Sequencing was carried out using peripheral blood. This chain's CDR3 is CASSLMGTNTEAFF. The CDR3 DNA reads as TGTGCCAGCAGTTTGATGGGGACTAACACTGAAGCTTTCTTT.